The 5 T cell receptor beta chains reported below all come from one sample, sequenced in a study of blood T cell repertoires in COVID-19. The data were produced by immunoSEQ multiplex PCR, yet TCRdb's version contains in-frame clones alone and is incomplete. The sample has 75,000 to 85,000 clones, more than 75% seen once. Sequencing input: peripheral blood. These receptor sequences come from a human donor in a cohort sampled during active COVID-19.

The table lists this clone with a few counts. This chain links TRBV5-1 with TRBJ1-1; 9 bases are shared with TRBD1. The length of the CDR3 is 15 residues. In germline, CDR1 is SGHRS, CDR2 YFSETQ. The junction had 5 bases not matched to a gene; V was cut back by 5 bases and J by 0 bases. The CDR3 protein is CASRRRTGVNTEAFF. The DNA of the CDR3 is TGCGCCAGCAGGAGACGGACAGGGGTGAACACTGAAGCTTTCTTT.

This clone was detected only once. The chain couples TRBV7-9 to TRBJ2-3, with 7 bases matching TRBD2. The germline V gene encodes CDR1 SEHNR and CDR2 FQNEAQ (reference sequence). The CDR3 spans 17 residues. After removal of 5 bases from V and 2 bases from J, the junction contained 13 bases not matched to a gene. The CDR3 coding sequence is TGTGCCAGCAGCCGGGTGAAGAGCGGGGTGATCACAGATACGCAGTATTTT. It encodes CASSRVKSGVITDTQYF.

This chain uses TRBV7-9 with TRBJ2-7; the D is unclear. The CDR3 is 12 residues long. Germline V lookup: CDR1 SEHNR, CDR2 FQNEAQ (reference sequence). The ends were cut back, 3 bases at V and 5 bases at J, with 8 bases in the middle. In DNA form, the CDR3 reads TGTGCCAGCAGCTTCGCGGCGGACGAGCAGTACTTC. This encodes CASSFAADEQYF.

This rearrangement joins TRBV29-1 to TRBJ2-5; 8 bases fit TRBD2. Germline CDR1 SQVTM, CDR2 ANQGSEA. Unmatched junction bases numbered 6, after V lost 4 bases and J lost 5 bases. This CDR3 comprises 13 residues. In DNA form, the CDR3 reads TGCAGCGTTGTTTTGCCGGGAGGGGAGACCCAGTACTTC. It is translated as CSVVLPGGETQYF.

The J gene is TRBJ1-2, the V gene TRBV4-3; D unresolved. The germline V gene has CDR1 LGHNA and CDR2 YSLEER. The CDR3 runs to 15 residues. V shed 0 bases and J shed 4 bases, with 12 bases lying between them. Written as DNA, the CDR3 is TGCGCCAGCAGCCAAGATCCCGGGTCCGGCTATGGCTACACCTTC. It specifies CASSQDPGSGYGYTF.